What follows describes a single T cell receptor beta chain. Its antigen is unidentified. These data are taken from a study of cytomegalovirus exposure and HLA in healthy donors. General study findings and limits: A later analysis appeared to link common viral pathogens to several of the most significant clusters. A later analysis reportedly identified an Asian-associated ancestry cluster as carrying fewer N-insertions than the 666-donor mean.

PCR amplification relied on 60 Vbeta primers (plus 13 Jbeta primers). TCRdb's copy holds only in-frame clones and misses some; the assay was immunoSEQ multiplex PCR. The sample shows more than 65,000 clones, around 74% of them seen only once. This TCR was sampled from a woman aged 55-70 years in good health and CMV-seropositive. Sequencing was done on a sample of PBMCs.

CDR3 residues: CASSWQRGGRETQYF. In DNA, the CDR3 is TGTGCCAGCAGCTGGCAGCGGGGGGGCCGCGAGACCCAGTACTTC. The gene calls are TRBV7-2 and TRBJ2-5; 10 bases line up with TRBD2. V trimming: 4 bases; J trimming: 5 bases; junction bases outside the gene matches: 7. CDR3 length equals 15 residues. Germline-derived CDR1 and CDR2 are SGHTA and FQGNSA.